Below are 5 T cell receptor beta chains sequenced from a single sample in a study of T cells in Graves' hyperthyroidism and ophthalmopathy. RNA transcripts were the template for amplifying TCR beta CDR3 regions. A set of HTBI primers served as the primers for a first-round RT-PCR of the TCR CDR3. TCRdb analysed the multiplex PCR reads with MiXCR anew, one entry per CDR3 protein. The sample records fewer than 700,000 distinct CDR3 sequences, around 15% being singletons. Sequenced sample: blood. The receptors come from a woman aged 25 to 39 with Graves' hyperthyroidism.

The chain employs TRBV2 and TRBJ1-4; D gene ambiguous. The CDR3 runs 13 residues. The V and J ends lost 2 bases and 8 bases respectively, with 9 bases between them. Germline V lookup: CDR1 SNHLY, CDR2 FYNNEI. CDR3 bases: TGTGCCAGCAGTGAAAGGGTAAAGGAAAAACTGTTTTTT. Its protein product is CASSERVKEKLFF.

V is TRBV24-1 and J is TRBJ1-5, with no clear D. The germline V gene encodes CDR1 KGHDR and CDR2 SFDVKD. The ends were cut back, 9 bases at V and 1 base at J, with 12 bases in the middle. The CDR3 contains 14 residues. The CDR3 nucleotides are TGTGCCACCTTAGACGGGAGAAGCAATCAGCCCCAGCATTTT. Encoded protein: CATLDGRSNQPQHF.

With respect to this clonotype: A read error is likely here: a far larger clone is one base away. The chain uses TRBV6-2 or TRBV6-3 and TRBJ2-7, with D maybe TRBD2 (7 bases). Germline V gives CDR1 MNHEY, CDR2 SVGEGT. This CDR3 is built from 13 residues. CDR3: CTSSVGGAYEQYF. As DNA, the CDR3 is TGTACCAGCAGTGTGGGGGGGGCGTACGAGCAGTACTTC.

This clonotype has ten or more counts. The chain joins TRBV27 to TRBJ2-1; 11 positions match TRBD1. The CDR3 has 15 residues. The germline gives CDR1 MNHEY, CDR2 SMNVEV (reference sequence). V lost 5 bases and J lost 6; bases outside the gene matches: 6. Here the CDR3 DNA reads TGTGCCAGCAGTCAGCCAGGGACAGGGGGCAATGAGCAGTTCTTC. Translated: CASSQPGTGGNEQFF.

This clonotype was observed many times. V usage is TRBV28 and J usage is TRBJ2-1; TRBD1 agrees at 9 bases. CDR3 size: 15 residues. Germline values: CDR1 MDHEN, CDR2 SYDVKM. Trimming removed 4 bases from V and 2 bases from J; junction bases left unmatched: 3. The CDR3 DNA reads as TGTGCCAGCAGTTCGGGACAGGGCACCTACAATGAGCAGTTCTTC. It yields the protein CASSSGQGTYNEQFF.